This T cell receptor beta chain is from a study of a mutant IDH1 vaccine in newly diagnosed glioma. For the study at large: Vaccine administration was initiated 4-6 weeks following radiotherapy alone, or with temozolomide cycles. General study points: Apparently, pseudoprogression bore no relation to changes among the top peripheral T cell clonotypes.

Time point described: week 35, safety follow-up. With topical imiquimod, each dose of the vaccine consisted of 300 ug of mutant IDH1 20-mer peptide. CDR3 length equals 18 residues. This clone was observed a handful of times. The antigen is unknown. Method: immunoSEQ multiplex PCR; TCRdb's copy keeps in-frame clones and lacks some. The repertoire holds about 69,000 clones, with 70% to 90% as singletons. The chain links TRBV7-5 to TRBJ2-3; no check of the table's D call, TRBD2, against the DNA was made. TRBV7-5 is termed a pseudogene. This sample comprised PBMCs, obtained from a glioma patient whose treatment included an IDH1 peptide vaccine. The clonotype was recovered from a man under 40 with glioma. CDR3 amino acids: CVRTLFPPVNFCTDTQYF. DNA for the CDR3: TGTGTCAGAACCCTTTTCCCCCCTGTAAACTTTTGCACAGATACGCAGTATTTT.